The entry below describes one T cell receptor beta chain. This record belongs to a study of blood T cell repertoires in COVID-19. About the study: Acute-phase and convalescent COVID-19 samples originated in the United States, Italy and Spain. Sample material is recorded as cDNA or gDNA derived from T cells, B-cell-depleted T cells, or PBMCs.

The V and J ends lost 0 bases and 4 bases, in that order; junction bases with no gene match: 16. The CDR3 length is 21 residues. From germline, CDR1 is SGDLS and CDR2 YYNGEE. Original methodology: Nucleated cell number was recorded as an estimate derived from reference gene primer amplification. Method: immunoSEQ multiplex PCR; TCRdb's copy keeps in-frame clones and lacks some. V and J calls plus clone size are reproduced from that table; the DNA served to infer D and trimming. The sample has about 53,000 clones, 89% seen once. This sequence originates from a man in his fifties or sixties with active COVID-19. The gene calls are TRBV9 and TRBJ2-3, with 14 bases fitting TRBD2. What was sequenced was peripheral blood. This CDR3 reads CASSVAPGTSGGHSSPDTQYF. The CDR3 DNA sequence: TGTGCCAGCAGCGTAGCCCCCGGGACTAGCGGGGGCCACAGCTCCCCAGATACGCAGTATTTT.